Described below is a single T cell receptor (beta chain) sequence and its context. The antigen remains undetermined. This sample is drawn from a study of PD-1 blockade in classical Hodgkin lymphoma. Whole-study findings and limits: Only CD4+ TCR diversity, not CD8+, had risen significantly by C4D1. Repertoire differences have undefined causes, possibly disease activity or prior therapy.

Using immunoSEQ multiplex PCR, the repertoire was profiled, and TCRdb retains in-frame clones only, with some absent. The sample has about 36,000 clones; around 63% are singletons. Germline V lookup: CDR1 KGHSH, CDR2 LQKENI. The V gene lost 3 bases and the J gene lost 2 bases, with 15 bases spanning the gap. This CDR3 has 16 residues. There was relapse after autologous stem cell transplantation in every patient, and there was variation in brentuximab vedotin exposure. V usage is TRBV18 and J usage is TRBJ2-3; no reliable D call. The sequences come from peripheral blood mononuclear cells (PBMCs), collected before the second cycle of nivolumab. This receptor was obtained from a human donor with classical Hodgkin lymphoma. The CDR3 DNA reads as TGTGCCAGCTCACCCCTCGCCTCGGACCTCACAGATACGCAGTATTTT. This gives the protein CASSPLASDLTDTQYF.